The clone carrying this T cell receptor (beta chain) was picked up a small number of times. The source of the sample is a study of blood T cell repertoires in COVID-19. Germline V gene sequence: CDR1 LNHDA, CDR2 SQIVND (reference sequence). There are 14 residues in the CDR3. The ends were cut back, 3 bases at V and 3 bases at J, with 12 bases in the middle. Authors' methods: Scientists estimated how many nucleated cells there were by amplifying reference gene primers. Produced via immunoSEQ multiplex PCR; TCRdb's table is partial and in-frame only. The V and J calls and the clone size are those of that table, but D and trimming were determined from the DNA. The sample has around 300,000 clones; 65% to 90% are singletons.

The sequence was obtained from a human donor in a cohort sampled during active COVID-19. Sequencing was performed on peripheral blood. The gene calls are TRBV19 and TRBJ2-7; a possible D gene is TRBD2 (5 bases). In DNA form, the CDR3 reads TGTGCCAGTAGTATCCCCGGGGTGGGCTACGAGCAGTACTTC. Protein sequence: CASSIPGVGYEQYF.